Each of the 5 T cell receptor beta chains below was sequenced from the same sample in a study of CD8+ T cells in alopecia areata. The study sorted pooled cutaneous lymph node cells by CD4, CD8alpha, NKG2D, NKG2ACE and other markers. Investigators isolated RNA and reverse transcribed it into cDNA to act as the sequencing template. Only in-frame clones appear in the TCRdb table, and some are missing; sequencing was by immunoSEQ multiplex PCR. Recorded here are about 270,000 clones, none singletons. Sequenced input: CD4+ T cells sorted from a lymph node. The receptors here all came from a C3H/HeJ mouse with alopecia areata. The strain's MHC haplotype is H2-k.

This clone occurred a few times. Germline and genes here are mouse. The CDR3 end is not reached by the read, which stops 4 residues before it; the germline J gene fills it in. This chain uses TRBV19 with TRBJ1-2; D not resolved. This CDR3 is built from 13 residues. V was clipped by 0 bases and J by 0 bases, with 3 bases between them. CDR1 FNHDT and CDR2 SITEND come from the germline V gene (reference sequence). This CDR3 reads CASSIVANSDYTF. CDR3 DNA (partial): TGTGCCAGCAGTATAGTAGCAAACTCC.

As to this clone: Mouse gene names apply. The read ends 4 residues early relative to the CDR3; the germline J gene fills the gap. The gene calls are TRBV5 and TRBJ2-3, with 7 bases aligning to TRBD2. CDR1 is LGHNA, CDR2 YNLKQL, per germline (reference sequence). V trimming: 4 bases; J trimming: 1 base; junction bases outside the gene matches: 2. CDR3 length equals 14 residues. Incomplete CDR3 DNA: TGTGCCAGCAGCCTCGACTGGGGTGCAGAA. This gives the protein CASSLDWGAE. The complete CDR3 sequence is CASSLDWGAETLYF.

Comment on this clone: The genes and germline here are from mouse. This same CDR3 is encoded by further DNA sequences in the sample. CDR3 bases read: TGTGCCAGCGGTGAAGGACTTAGCTCCTAT. This encodes CASGEGLSSY. The full CDR3 is CASGEGLSSYEQYF. This rearrangement joins TRBV13-2 to TRBJ2-7; TRBD2 might be the D (5 bases). Read coverage stops 4 residues before the CDR3 terminus; the germline J gene supplies the remainder. The germline V gene encodes CDR1 NNHNN and CDR2 SYGAGS (reference sequence). The CDR3 consists of 14 residues. V was shortened by 2 bases and J by 0 bases, with 9 bases between the two germline ends.

Note on this clone: Genes here carry mouse names. The read ends 4 residues early relative to the CDR3; the germline J gene fills the gap. The rearrangement links TRBV13-3 to TRBJ2-2, with D hard to call. CDR3 length: 14 residues. Germline V gene data show CDR1 as NNHDY and CDR2 as SYVADS. With 1 base removed from V and 3 bases from J, the gap between germline ends came to 7 bases. The CDR3 sequence is CASSDSSYTGQLYF. The CDR3 DNA, read in part, is TGTGCCAGCAGTGATTCCTCCTACACCGGG.

This clone came up a few times. The germline and genes are mouse ones. The covered CDR3 bases are TGCACCTGCAGTGCAGAGCAGGGGTATAACTATGCT. Encoded protein: CTCSAEQGYNYA. The entire CDR3 reads CTCSAEQGYNYAEQFF. The rearrangement uses TRBV1 and TRBJ2-1, with a possible D match to TRBD1 (6 bases). The read comes to an end 4 residues before the CDR3 does, leaving the germline J gene to fill in the end. CDR1 and CDR2 from the germline V gene are NSQYPW and LRSPGD (reference sequence). The CDR3 has 16 residues. V lost 0 bases to trimming and J lost 0 bases, with 9 bases between them.